The clone carrying this T cell receptor (beta chain) was observed a handful of times. The entry originates in a study of CD8 T cells in Susac syndrome. The RNA input was roughly 0.45 to 1 ug, and it was reverse transcribed with random hexamers. TCRdb itself ran the immunoSEQ multiplex PCR reads through MiXCR, one entry per CDR3 protein. The sample has under 200,000 distinct CDR3 sequences, 90% to 95% seen once; the top ten hold 0.085% to 0.09%. Per germline, CDR1 SGHVS and CDR2 FNYEAQ. V shed 1 base and J shed 3 bases, with 6 bases lying between them. The CDR3 runs to 13 residues. The J gene is TRBJ1-2, the V gene TRBV7-6; D not certain. The TCR comes from a human donor with Susac syndrome. Source material: CD4+ T cells from PBMCs. In nucleotides, the CDR3 is TGTGCCAGCAGCTTAGGCAGAGACTATGGCTACACCTTC. It specifies CASSLGRDYGYTF.